This T cell receptor (beta chain) was documented in a study of human T cells and chemical hapten exposure. Study processing details: From approximately 20,000 to 700,000 TCRs were found per sample, with a median of approximately 92,000. TCRdb itself ran the RACE reads through MiXCR, one entry per CDR3 protein. The V and J calls come from TCRdb's annotation, not from the publication. The sample lists about 120,000 distinct CDR3 sequences; approximately 13% were seen once. The time point here: pre-sensitization, week 0. Treatment defined: therapeutic diphenylcyclopropenone sensitization with weekly scalp DPC. Patches went on only after blood had been drawn each time. The receptor comes from a woman aged 18 to 35 with alopecia areata. Some clones in this sample may be carry-over from other donors' samples. The material sequenced was whole blood, taken in connection with sensitization to the hapten diphenylcyclopropenone (DPC).

CDR3 amino acids: CASSAFDRADTQYF. CDR3 in DNA: TGTGCCAGCAGTGCATTCGATCGCGCAGATACGCAGTATTTT. The rearrangement uses TRBV6-4 and TRBJ2-3; D is unresolved. The CDR3 length is 14 residues. V shed 4 bases and J shed 4 bases, with 12 bases lying between them. Germline values: CDR1 MRHNA, CDR2 SNTAGT.